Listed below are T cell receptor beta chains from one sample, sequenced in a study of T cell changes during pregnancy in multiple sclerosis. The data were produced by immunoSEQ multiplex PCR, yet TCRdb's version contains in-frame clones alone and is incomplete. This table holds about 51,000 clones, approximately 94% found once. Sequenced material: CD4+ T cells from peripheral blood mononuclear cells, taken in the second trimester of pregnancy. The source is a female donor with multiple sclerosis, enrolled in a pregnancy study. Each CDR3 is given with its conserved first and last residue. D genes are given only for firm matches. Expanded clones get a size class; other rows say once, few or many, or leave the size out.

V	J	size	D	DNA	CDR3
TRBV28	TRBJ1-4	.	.	TGTGCCAGCAGGAGGCCAACTAATGAAAAACTGTTTTTT	CASRRPTNEKLFF
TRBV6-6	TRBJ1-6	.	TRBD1	TGTGCCAGCAGGGGACAGGGTTCACCCCTCCACTTT	CASRGQGSPLHF
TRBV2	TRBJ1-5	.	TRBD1	TGTGCCAGCAGTGGGACAGGGGGAAATCAGCCCCAGCATTTT	CASSGTGGNQPQHF
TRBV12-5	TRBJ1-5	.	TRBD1	TGTGCTAGTGGTTTGGTAACAGGGGTTCAGCCCCAGCATTTT	CASGLVTGVQPQHF
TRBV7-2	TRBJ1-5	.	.	TGTGCCAGCAGCTTCGTTCAGGTGAATCAGCCCCAGCATTTT	CASSFVQVNQPQHF
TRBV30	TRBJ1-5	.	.	TGTGCCTGCCGGCCAGCCGGGACACCGAATCAGCCCCAGCATTTT	CACRPAGTPNQPQHF
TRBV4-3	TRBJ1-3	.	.	TGCGCCAGCAGCCAAGCCGTCCTCGGAAACACCATATATTTT	CASSQAVLGNTIYF
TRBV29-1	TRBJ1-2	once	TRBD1	TGCAGCGTTTCTTCCAGAACAGGGGGAGGCTACACCTTC	CSVSSRTGGGYTF
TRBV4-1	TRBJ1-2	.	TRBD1	TGCGCCAGCAGCCAAGTACAGGGGGGGTCACAATATGGCTACACCTTC	CASSQVQGGSQYGYTF
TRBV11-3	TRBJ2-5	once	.	TGTGCCAGCAGCTTAGACGGGGCGGGAACCTCGGAGACCCAGTACTTC	CASSLDGAGTSETQYF
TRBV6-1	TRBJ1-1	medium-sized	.	TGTGCCAGCACCTACGGGGGGAACACTGAAGCTTTCTTT	CASTYGGNTEAFF
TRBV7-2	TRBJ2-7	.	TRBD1	TGTGCCAGCAGCTTTGTCAGGGGGTCCTACGAGCAGTACTTC	CASSFVRGSYEQYF
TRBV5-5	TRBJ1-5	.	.	TGTGCCAGCAGCCCCAGGCCGGGAAATCAGCCCCAGCATTTT	CASSPRPGNQPQHF
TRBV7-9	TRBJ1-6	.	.	TGTGCCAGCAGCTTACCCCTCTTGGGGGGTTTGAATTCACCCCTCCACTTT	CASSLPLLGGLNSPLHF
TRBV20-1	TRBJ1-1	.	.	TGCAGTGCTAGCCTGCTAACTGAAGCTTTCTTT	CSASLLTEAFF
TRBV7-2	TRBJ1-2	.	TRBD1	TGTGCCAGCAGCTCCACCGGACAGGGCTATGGCTACACCTTC	CASSSTGQGYGYTF
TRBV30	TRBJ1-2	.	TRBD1	TGTGCCTGGGGGACAGGGGGCCTCGGCTCTTATGGCTACACCTTC	CAWGTGGLGSYGYTF
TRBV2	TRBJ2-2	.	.	TGTGCCAGCAGTACAGAGAGGACACTAGCCCCCGGGGAGCTGTTTTTT	CASSTERTLAPGELFF
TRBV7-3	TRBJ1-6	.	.	TGTGCCAGCAGCTTAACGACCAGGGCGGAAGGACCCCTCCACTTT	CASSLTTRAEGPLHF
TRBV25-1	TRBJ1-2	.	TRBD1	TGTGCCAGCAGTGAATCGGGCAGGGGGCGCATCAAGAACTATGGCTACACCTTC	CASSESGRGRIKNYGYTF
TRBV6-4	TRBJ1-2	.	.	TGTGCCAGCAGTGACTCGTACGGAGGGTTAGGTGGCTACACCTTC	CASSDSYGGLGGYTF
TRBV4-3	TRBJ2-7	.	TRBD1	TGCGCCAGCAGCCAAGAAGGACAGGCCGCCTACGAGCAGTACTTC	CASSQEGQAAYEQYF
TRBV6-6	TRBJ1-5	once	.	TGTGCCAGCAGTTGGGGGGGTAGACAGCCCCAGCATTTT	CASSWGGRQPQHF
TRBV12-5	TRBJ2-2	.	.	TGTGCTAGTGGTTCCACAGGGTACACCGGGGAGCTGTTTTTT	CASGSTGYTGELFF
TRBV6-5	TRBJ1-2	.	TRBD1	TGTGCCAGCAGTTACTGGGACAGGGGGCTGAGTGGCTACACCTTC	CASSYWDRGLSGYTF